One and the same sample provided the 16 T cell receptor beta chains below, sequenced in a study of blood T cell repertoires in COVID-19. The method was immunoSEQ multiplex PCR; TCRdb's version includes in-frame clones alone and lacks a portion of them. The sample yields over 100,000 clones, roughly 86% seen once. Sequences were obtained from peripheral blood. The receptor set was obtained from a woman aged 70-85 years with COVID-19, enrolled during active disease.

This chain joins TRBV4-1 and TRBJ2-7; TRBD2 matches at 10 bases. This CDR3 has 18 residues. The junction had 13 bases not matched to a gene; V was cut back by 0 bases and J by 5 bases. Per germline, CDR1 MGHRA and CDR2 YSYEKL. CDR3 sequence (DNA): TGCGCCAGCAGCCAAGATATAGCTAGCGGGGGTTATAGCGACGAGCAGTACTTC. It translates to CASSQDIASGGYSDEQYF.

J is TRBJ2-7 and V is TRBV3-1 (or the pseudogene TRBV3-2); 8 nucleotides align to TRBD1. With 0 bases clipped from V and 3 bases from J, the junction kept 7 bases outside the gene matches. The germline CDR1 and CDR2 sequences are LGHDT and YNNKEL (reference sequence). CDR3 length equals 16 residues. CDR3 in amino acids: CASSQDRQGRDYEQYF. CDR3 DNA: TGTGCCAGCAGCCAAGATCGACAGGGGCGCGACTACGAGCAGTACTTC.

This clone showed up just once. J is TRBJ1-2 and V is TRBV3-1 (or the pseudogene TRBV3-2); D gene uncertain. Germline CDR1 reads LGHDT; CDR2 reads YNNKEL (reference sequence). CDR3 length: 15 amino acids. Between the trimmed V and J ends, which lost 1 base and 2 bases, there was a span of 11 bases. CDR3 sequence (DNA): TGTGCCAGCAGCCAAGGGGCCGTCTCGAACTATGGCTACACCTTC. This translates into CASSQGAVSNYGYTF.

The V gene is TRBV28, the J gene TRBJ1-5, with TRBD1 identical over 11 bases. There are 16 residues in the CDR3. CDR1 MDHEN and CDR2 SYDVKM come from the germline V gene. V lost 6 bases, J lost 8 bases, and 12 bases stayed unmatched. Here the CDR3 reads CASRVGTGGVREPQHF. The CDR3 region has the DNA TGTGCCAGCAGGGTGGGGACAGGGGGGGTTCGAGAGCCCCAGCATTTT.

V usage is TRBV10-3 and J usage is TRBJ2-7; the D gene is possibly TRBD2 (5 bases). This CDR3 comprises 15 residues. With 3 bases removed from V and 0 bases from J, the gap between germline ends came to 12 bases. CDR1 is ENHRY and CDR2 is SYGVKD in the germline V gene. CDR3 in amino acids: CAISDQRFPSYEQYF. In DNA form, the CDR3 reads TGTGCCATCAGTGACCAGCGGTTCCCCTCCTACGAGCAGTACTTC.

The CDR3 region has the DNA TGTGCCAGCAGTGCCCGTCGACAGGGGTCCTACGAGCAGTACTTC. Its protein is CASSARRQGSYEQYF. The chain is built from TRBV25-1 and TRBJ2-7; 8 bases match TRBD1. CDR3 size: 15 residues. J gave up 1 base and V 4 bases, and 6 bases lay outside the gene matches. Germline assignment: CDR1 MGHDK and CDR2 SYGVNS.

Only one count was recorded for this clone. The V and J genes are TRBV28 and TRBJ2-2; 9 bases fit TRBD1. The CDR3 totals 14 residues. V shed 9 bases, J shed 3 bases, and the junction held 5 bases outside the gene matches. Germline V lookup: CDR1 MDHEN, CDR2 SYDVKM. CDR3 residues: CASLGQGDTGELFF. Written as DNA, the CDR3 is TGTGCCAGTCTGGGACAGGGTGACACCGGGGAGCTGTTTTTT. Full variable domain (remainder filled in from reference TRBV28 and TRBJ2-2): DVKVTQSSRYLVKRTGEKVFLECVQDMDHENMFWYRQDPGLGLRLIYFSYDVKMKEKGDIPEGYSVSREKKERFSLILESASTNQTSMYLCASLGQGDTGELFFGEGSRLTVL.

A single count supports this clone. The chain combines TRBV6-6 with TRBJ2-7, with TRBD2 as a possible D gene (6 bases). Germline CDR1 and CDR2: MNHNY and SVGAGI (reference sequence). Trimming removed 2 bases at V and 2 bases at J, with 10 bases between. The CDR3 consists of 14 residues. In DNA form, the CDR3 reads TGTGCCAGCAGTTACGGGGGAGGCACCTACGAGCAGTACTTC. Protein product: CASSYGGGTYEQYF.

V usage is TRBV11-2 and J usage is TRBJ1-4; perhaps TRBD1 as D (5 bases). Germline lookup yields CDR1 SGHAT and CDR2 FQNNGV. Trimming left V 7 bases short and J 2 bases short, with 14 bases between. The CDR3 contains 15 residues. CDR3 DNA: TGTGCCAGCAACCCTAATGGGGGGACTAATGAAAAACTGTTTTTT. Translation: CASNPNGGTNEKLFF.

The chain joins TRBV18 to TRBJ2-5, with 7 bases fitting TRBD2. This CDR3 is built from 17 residues. The V and J ends lost 3 bases and 2 bases, in that order; junction bases with no gene match: 12. Per germline, CDR1 KGHSH and CDR2 LQKENI. CDR3 DNA sequence: TGTGCCAGCTCACCCCGACCCCCACGGGACTATCAAGAGACCCAGTACTTC. It codes for CASSPRPPRDYQETQYF.

The J gene is TRBJ2-3, the V gene TRBV5-1; the D gene is possibly TRBD2 (6 bases). CDR1 SGHRS and CDR2 YFSETQ come from the germline V gene. The length of the CDR3 is 14 residues. Trimming stripped 4 bases from V and 0 bases from J, with 9 bases between. CDR3 coding DNA: TGCGCCAGCAGCCCGACTAGAAGCACAGATACGCAGTATTTT. This gives the protein CASSPTRSTDTQYF.

The rearrangement joins TRBV9 to TRBJ1-3; D remains ambiguous. The germline V gene encodes CDR1 SGDLS and CDR2 YYNGEE. Trimming removed 0 bases at V and 2 bases at J, with 6 bases between. This CDR3 has 14 amino acids. The CDR3 loop is CASSVDSPGNTIYF. CDR3 coding DNA: TGTGCCAGCAGCGTAGACTCCCCTGGAAACACCATATATTTT.

This rearrangement joins TRBV7-2 to TRBJ2-3; D might be TRBD2 (6 bases). Germline CDR1 and CDR2: SGHTA and FQGNSA. The CDR3 spans 14 residues. V was cut by 6 bases and J by 7 bases, with 17 bases left in between. Here the CDR3 reads CASRGRDLLNTQYF. The CDR3 region has the DNA TGTGCCAGCAGGGGAAGGGACTTGCTAAATACGCAGTATTTT.

The rearrangement uses TRBV7-2 and TRBJ2-5, with D possibly TRBD1 on 6 matching bases. V gave up 5 bases and J gave up 9 bases, with 22 bases separating them. The CDR3 has 15 residues. Germline V gene data show CDR1 as SGHTA and CDR2 as FQGNSA. In nucleotides, the CDR3 is TGTGCCAGCAGCCTAGGGCGGACAGCGGCTTCGTCCCAGTACTTC. This gives the protein CASSLGRTAASSQYF.

This clone was detected only a few times. This rearrangement joins TRBV5-1 to TRBJ2-7; 11 bases match TRBD1. The CDR3 covers 14 residues. Per the germline V gene, CDR1 is SGHRS and CDR2 is YFSETQ. V trimming: 3 bases; J trimming: 3 bases; junction bases outside the gene matches: 2. CDR3 DNA sequence: TGCGCCAGCAGCTCGGGGACAGGGGGCTACGAGCAGTACTTC. It codes for CASSSGTGGYEQYF.

The V and J genes are TRBV4-2 and TRBJ1-2; D perhaps matches TRBD1 (5 bases). CDR3 length: 16 residues. Germline V gene sequence: CDR1 LGHNA, CDR2 YNFKEQ. Trimming cost V 3 bases and J 4 bases, with 18 bases left between them. The CDR3 DNA reads TGTGCCAGCAGCCAGGTCACAGGCGACCATCGCTATGGCTACACCTTC. It codes for CASSQVTGDHRYGYTF.